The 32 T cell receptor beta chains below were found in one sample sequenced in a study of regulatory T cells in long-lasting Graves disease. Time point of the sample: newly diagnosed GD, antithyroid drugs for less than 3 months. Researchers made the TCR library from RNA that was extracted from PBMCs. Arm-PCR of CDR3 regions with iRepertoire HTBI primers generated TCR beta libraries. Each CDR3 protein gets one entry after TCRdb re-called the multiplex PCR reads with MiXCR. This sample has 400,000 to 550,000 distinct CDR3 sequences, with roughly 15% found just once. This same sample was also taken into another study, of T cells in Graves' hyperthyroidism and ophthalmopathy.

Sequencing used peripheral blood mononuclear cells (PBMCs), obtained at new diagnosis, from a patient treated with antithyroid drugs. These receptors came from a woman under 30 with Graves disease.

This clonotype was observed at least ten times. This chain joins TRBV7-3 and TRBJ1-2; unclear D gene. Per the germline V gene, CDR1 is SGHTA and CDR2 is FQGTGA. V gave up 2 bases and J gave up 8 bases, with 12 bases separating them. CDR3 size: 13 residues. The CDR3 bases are TGTGCCAGCAGCTTAGACCGTAAAGAGGGCTACACCTTC. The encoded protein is CASSLDRKEGYTF.

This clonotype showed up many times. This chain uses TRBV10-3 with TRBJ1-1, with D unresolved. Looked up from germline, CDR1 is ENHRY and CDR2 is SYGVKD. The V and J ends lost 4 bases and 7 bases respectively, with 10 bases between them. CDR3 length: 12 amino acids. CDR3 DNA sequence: TGTGCCATCAGTGTCGGCGGGGTTGAAGCTTTCTTT. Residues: CAISVGGVEAFF.

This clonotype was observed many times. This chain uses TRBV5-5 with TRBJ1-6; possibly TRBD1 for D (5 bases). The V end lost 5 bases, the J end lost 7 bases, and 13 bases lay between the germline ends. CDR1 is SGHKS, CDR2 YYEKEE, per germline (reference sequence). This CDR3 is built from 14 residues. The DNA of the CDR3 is TGTGCCAGCAGATACCGGGACCTCAATTCACCCCTCCACTTT. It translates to CASRYRDLNSPLHF.

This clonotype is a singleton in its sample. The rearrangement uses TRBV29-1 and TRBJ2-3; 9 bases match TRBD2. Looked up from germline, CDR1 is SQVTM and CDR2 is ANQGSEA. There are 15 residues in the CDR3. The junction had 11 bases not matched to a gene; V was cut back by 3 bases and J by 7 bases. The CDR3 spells CSVDGLAGAGNTQYF. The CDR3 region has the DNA TGCAGCGTTGATGGGTTAGCGGGAGCGGGAAATACGCAGTATTTT.

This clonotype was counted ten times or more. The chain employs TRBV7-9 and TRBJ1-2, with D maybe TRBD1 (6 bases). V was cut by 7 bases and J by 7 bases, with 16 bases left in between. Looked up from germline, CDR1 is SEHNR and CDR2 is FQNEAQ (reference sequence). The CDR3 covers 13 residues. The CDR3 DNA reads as TGTGCCAGCAAGAAGACGGGGGGCGCTGGCTACACCTTC. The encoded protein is CASKKTGGAGYTF.

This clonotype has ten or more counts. The CDR3: CASRKPGEKETQYF. For the CDR3, the DNA is TGTGCCAGCAGAAAACCGGGAGAAAAAGAGACCCAGTACTTC. The chain couples TRBV28 to TRBJ2-5; tentatively, D is TRBD2 (6 bases). Germline V gene sequence: CDR1 MDHEN, CDR2 SYDVKM. CDR3 size: 14 residues. Trimming stripped 6 bases from V and 3 bases from J, with 14 bases between. Full variable domain (rest looked up from reference TRBV28 and TRBJ2-5): DVKVTQSSRYLVKRTGEKVFLECVQDMDHENMFWYRQDPGLGLRLIYFSYDVKMKEKGDIPEGYSVSREKKERFSLILESASTNQTSMYLCASRKPGEKETQYFGPGTRLLVL.

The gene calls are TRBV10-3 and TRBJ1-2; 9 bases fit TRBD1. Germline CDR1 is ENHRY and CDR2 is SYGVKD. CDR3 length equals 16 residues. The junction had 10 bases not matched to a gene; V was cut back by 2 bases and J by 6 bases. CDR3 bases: TGTGCCATCAGTGAGACAATTACAGGGGGCACCGATGGCTACACCTTC. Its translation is CAISETITGGTDGYTF.

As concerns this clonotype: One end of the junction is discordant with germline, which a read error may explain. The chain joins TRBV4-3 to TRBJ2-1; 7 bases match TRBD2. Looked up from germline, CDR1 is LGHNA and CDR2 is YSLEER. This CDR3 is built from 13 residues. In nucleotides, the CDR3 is TGCGCCAGCAGCCCCCGACTAGCCAATGAGCAGCTCTTC. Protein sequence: CASSPRLANEQLF.

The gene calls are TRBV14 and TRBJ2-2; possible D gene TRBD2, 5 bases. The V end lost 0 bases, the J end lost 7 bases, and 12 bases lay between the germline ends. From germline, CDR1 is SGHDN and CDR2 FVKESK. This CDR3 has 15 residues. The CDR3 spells CASSQDFIGDGELFF. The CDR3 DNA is TGTGCCAGCAGCCAAGATTTCATCGGGGACGGGGAGCTGTTTTTT. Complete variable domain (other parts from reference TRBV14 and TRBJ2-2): EAGVTQFPSHSVIEKGQTVTLRCDPISGHDNLYWYRRVMGKEIKFLLHFVKESKQDESGMPNNRFLAERTGGTYSTLKVQPAELEDSGVYFCASSQDFIGDGELFFGEGSRLTVL.

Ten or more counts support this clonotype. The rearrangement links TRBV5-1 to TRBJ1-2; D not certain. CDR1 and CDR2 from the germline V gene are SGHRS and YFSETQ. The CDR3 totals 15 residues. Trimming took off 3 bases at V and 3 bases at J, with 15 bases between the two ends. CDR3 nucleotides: TGCGCCAGCAGCTGGACGGAAAACAAACACTATGGCTACACCTTC. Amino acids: CASSWTENKHYGYTF. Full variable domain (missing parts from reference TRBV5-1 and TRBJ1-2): KAGVTQTPRYLIKTRGQQVTLSCSPISGHRSVSWYQQTPGQGLQFLFEYFSETQRNKGNFPGRFSGRQFSNSRSEMNVSTLELGDSALYLCASSWTENKHYGYTFGSGTRLTVV.

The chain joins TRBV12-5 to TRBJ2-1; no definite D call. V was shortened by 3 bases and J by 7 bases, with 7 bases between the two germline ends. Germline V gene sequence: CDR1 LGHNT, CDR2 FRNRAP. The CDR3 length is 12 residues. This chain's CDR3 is CASGLVGNEQFF. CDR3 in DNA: TGTGCTAGTGGTTTAGTGGGGAATGAGCAGTTCTTC.

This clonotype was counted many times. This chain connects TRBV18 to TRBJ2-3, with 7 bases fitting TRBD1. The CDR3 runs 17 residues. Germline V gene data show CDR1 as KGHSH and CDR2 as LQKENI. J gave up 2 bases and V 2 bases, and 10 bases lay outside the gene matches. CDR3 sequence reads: CASSPRQGVQNTDTQYF. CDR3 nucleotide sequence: TGTGCCAGCTCACCAAGGCAGGGGGTACAGAACACAGATACGCAGTATTTT.

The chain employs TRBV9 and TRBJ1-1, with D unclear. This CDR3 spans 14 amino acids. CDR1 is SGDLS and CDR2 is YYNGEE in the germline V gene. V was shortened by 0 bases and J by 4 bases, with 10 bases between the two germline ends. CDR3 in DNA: TGTGCCAGCAGCGTAGGGGCCCGCGGCACTGAAGCTTTCTTT. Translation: CASSVGARGTEAFF.

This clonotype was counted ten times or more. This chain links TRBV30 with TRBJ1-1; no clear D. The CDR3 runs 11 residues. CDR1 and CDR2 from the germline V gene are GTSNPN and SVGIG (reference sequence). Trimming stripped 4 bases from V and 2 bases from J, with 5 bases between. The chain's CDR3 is CAWNYNTEAFF. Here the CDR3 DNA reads TGTGCCTGGAATTACAACACTGAAGCTTTCTTT.

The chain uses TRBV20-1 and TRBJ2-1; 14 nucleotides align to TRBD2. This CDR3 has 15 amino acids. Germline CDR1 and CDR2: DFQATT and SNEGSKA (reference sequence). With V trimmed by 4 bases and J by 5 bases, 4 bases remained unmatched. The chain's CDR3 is CSAIRLAGGNNEQFF. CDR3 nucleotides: TGCAGTGCTATACGACTAGCGGGAGGGAACAATGAGCAGTTCTTC.

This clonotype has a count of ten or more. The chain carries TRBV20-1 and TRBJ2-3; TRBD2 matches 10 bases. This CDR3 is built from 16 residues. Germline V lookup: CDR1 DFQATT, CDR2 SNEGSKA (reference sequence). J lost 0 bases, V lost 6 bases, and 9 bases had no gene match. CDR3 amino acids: CSATPTSGTSTDTQYF. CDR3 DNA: TGCAGTGCCACGCCTACTAGCGGGACGAGCACAGATACGCAGTATTTT.

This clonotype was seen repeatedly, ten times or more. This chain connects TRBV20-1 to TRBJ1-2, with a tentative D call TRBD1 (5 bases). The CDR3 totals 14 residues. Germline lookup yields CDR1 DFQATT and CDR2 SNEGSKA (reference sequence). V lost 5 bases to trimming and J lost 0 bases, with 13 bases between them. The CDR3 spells CSAAAGVTNYGYTF. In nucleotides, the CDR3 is TGCAGTGCTGCGGCGGGGGTCACTAACTATGGCTACACCTTC.

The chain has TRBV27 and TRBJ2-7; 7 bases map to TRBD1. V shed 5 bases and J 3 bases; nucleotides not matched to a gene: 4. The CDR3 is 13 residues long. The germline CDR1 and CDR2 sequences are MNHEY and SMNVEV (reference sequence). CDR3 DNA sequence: TGTGCCAGCAGTAGGGGACAGTACTACGAGCAGTACTTC. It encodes CASSRGQYYEQYF.

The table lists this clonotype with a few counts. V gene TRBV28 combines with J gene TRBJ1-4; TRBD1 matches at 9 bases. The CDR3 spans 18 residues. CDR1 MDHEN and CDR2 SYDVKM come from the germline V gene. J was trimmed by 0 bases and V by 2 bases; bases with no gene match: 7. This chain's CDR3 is CASSLRYRGLTTNEKLFF. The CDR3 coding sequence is TGTGCCAGCAGTTTACGTTACAGGGGGCTTACAACTAATGAAAAACTGTTTTTT.

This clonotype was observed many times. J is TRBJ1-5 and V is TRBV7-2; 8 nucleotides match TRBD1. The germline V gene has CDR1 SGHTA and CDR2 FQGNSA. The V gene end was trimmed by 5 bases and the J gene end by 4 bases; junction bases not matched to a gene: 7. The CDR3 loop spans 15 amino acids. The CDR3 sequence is CASSDRDRPNQPQHF. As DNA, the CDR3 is TGTGCCAGCAGCGACCGGGACAGGCCTAATCAGCCCCAGCATTTT.

In DNA form, the CDR3 reads TGTGCCTGGGAAGCCGGGACAGGACACTACGAGCAGTACTTC. Translated: CAWEAGTGHYEQYF. This chain connects TRBV30 to TRBJ2-7; 8 bases map to TRBD1. The CDR3 length is 14 residues. Germline values: CDR1 GTSNPN, CDR2 SVGIG (reference sequence). The V gene end was trimmed by 5 bases and the J gene end by 3 bases; junction bases not matched to a gene: 9.

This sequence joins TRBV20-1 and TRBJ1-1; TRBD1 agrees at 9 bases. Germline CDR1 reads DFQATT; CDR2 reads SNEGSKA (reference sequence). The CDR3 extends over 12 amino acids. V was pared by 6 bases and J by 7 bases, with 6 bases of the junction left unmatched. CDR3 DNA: TGCAGTGCAGCCGGGACAGGGTTTGAAGCTTTCTTT. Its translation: CSAAGTGFEAFF.

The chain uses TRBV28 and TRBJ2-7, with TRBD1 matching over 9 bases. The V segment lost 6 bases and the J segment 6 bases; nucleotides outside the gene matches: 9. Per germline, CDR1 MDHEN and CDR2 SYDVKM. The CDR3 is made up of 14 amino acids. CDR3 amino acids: CASSYPQGAGEQYF. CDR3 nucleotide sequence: TGTGCCAGCAGCTATCCACAGGGGGCGGGCGAGCAGTACTTC.

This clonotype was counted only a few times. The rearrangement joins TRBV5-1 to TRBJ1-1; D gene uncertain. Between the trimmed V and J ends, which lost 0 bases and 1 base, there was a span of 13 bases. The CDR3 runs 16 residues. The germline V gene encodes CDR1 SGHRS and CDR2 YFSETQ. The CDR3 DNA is TGCGCCAGCAGCTTGGTTTCGGGGAGTGCGAACACTGAAGCTTTCTTT. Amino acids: CASSLVSGSANTEAFF.

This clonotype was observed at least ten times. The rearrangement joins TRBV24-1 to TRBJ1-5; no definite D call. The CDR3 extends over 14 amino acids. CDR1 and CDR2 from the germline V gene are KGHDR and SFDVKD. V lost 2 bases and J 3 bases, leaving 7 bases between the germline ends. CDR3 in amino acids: CATSDWTLNQPQHF. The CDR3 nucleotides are TGTGCCACCAGTGATTGGACTCTCAATCAGCCCCAGCATTTT.

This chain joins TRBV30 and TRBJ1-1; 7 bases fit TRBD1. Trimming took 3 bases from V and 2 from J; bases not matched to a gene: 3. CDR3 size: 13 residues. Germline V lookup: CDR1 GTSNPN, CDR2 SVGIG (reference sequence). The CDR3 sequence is CAWRTGFNTEAFF. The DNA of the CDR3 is TGTGCCTGGAGGACAGGGTTCAACACTGAAGCTTTCTTT. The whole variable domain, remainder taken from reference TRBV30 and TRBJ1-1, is SQTIHQWPATLVQPVGSPLSLECTVEGTSNPNLYWYRQAAGRGLQLLFYSVGIGQISSEVPQNLSASRPQDRQFILSSKKLLLSDSGFYLCAWRTGFNTEAFFGQGTRLTVV.

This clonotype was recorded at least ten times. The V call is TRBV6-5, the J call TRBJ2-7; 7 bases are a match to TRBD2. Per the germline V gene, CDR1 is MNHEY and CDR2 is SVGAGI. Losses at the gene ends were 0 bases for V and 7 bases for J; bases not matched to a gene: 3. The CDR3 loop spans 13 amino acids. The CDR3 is CASSYSWREEQYF. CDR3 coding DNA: TGTGCCAGCAGTTACTCGTGGCGGGAGGAGCAGTACTTC.

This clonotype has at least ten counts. CDR3 bases: TGTGCCAGCAGCCTAAGCGGGGTCGGAAACATTCAGTACTTC. Translation gives CASSLSGVGNIQYF. The rearrangement uses TRBV11-2 and TRBJ2-4, with TRBD2 matching over 7 bases. From germline, CDR1 is SGHAT and CDR2 FQNNGV. V lost 5 bases and J lost 6; bases outside the gene matches: 7. This CDR3 has 14 residues.

CDR3 DNA: TGTGCCAGCAGTTCTCGACTAGCGGGAAACCAAGAGACCCAGTACTTC. Its translation: CASSSRLAGNQETQYF. The J gene is TRBJ2-5, the V gene TRBV28; 11 nucleotides line up with TRBD2. The CDR3 has 16 residues. CDR1 and CDR2 (germline): MDHEN, SYDVKM. V trimming: 4 bases; J trimming: 0 bases; junction bases outside the gene matches: 4. Supplemented by reference TRBV28 and TRBJ2-5, the full variable domain reads DVKVTQSSRYLVKRTGEKVFLECVQDMDHENMFWYRQDPGLGLRLIYFSYDVKMKEKGDIPEGYSVSREKKERFSLILESASTNQTSMYLCASSSRLAGNQETQYFGPGTRLLVL.

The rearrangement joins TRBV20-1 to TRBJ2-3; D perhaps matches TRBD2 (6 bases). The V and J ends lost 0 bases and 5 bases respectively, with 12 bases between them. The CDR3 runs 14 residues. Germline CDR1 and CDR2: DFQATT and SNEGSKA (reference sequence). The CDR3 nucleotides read TGCAGTGCTAGAGATCGGGAGTGGATAGATACGCAGTATTTT. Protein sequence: CSARDREWIDTQYF.

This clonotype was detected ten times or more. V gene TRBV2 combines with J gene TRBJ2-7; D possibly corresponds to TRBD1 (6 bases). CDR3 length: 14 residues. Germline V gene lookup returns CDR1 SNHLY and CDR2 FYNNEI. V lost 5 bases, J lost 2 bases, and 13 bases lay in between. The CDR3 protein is CASSRDKPPYEQYF. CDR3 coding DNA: TGTGCCAGCAGTCGGGACAAACCGCCCTACGAGCAGTACTTC. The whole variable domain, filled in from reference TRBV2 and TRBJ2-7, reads EPEVTQTPSHQVTQMGQEVILRCVPISNHLYFYWYRQILGQKVEFLVSFYNNEISEKSEIFDDQFSVERPDGSNFTLKIRSTKLEDSAMYFCASSRDKPPYEQYFGPGTRLTVT.

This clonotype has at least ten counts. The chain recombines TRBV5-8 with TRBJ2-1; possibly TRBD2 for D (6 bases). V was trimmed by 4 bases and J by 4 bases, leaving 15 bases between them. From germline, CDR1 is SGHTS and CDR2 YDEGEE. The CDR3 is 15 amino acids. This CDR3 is CASSLGLATYNEQFF. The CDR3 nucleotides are TGTGCCAGCAGCCTGGGTCTAGCGACTTACAATGAGCAGTTCTTC.